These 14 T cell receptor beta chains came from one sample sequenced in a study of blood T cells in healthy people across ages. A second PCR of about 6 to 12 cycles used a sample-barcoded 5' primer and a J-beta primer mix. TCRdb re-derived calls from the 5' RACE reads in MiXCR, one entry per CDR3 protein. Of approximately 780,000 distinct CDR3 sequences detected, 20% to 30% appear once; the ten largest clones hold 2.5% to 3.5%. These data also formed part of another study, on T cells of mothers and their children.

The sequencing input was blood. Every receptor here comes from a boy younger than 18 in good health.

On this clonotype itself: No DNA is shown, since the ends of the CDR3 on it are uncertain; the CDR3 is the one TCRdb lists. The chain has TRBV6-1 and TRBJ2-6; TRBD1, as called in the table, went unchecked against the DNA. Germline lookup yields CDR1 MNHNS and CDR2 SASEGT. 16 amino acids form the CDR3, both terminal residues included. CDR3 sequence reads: CASSVARGAGANVPTF.

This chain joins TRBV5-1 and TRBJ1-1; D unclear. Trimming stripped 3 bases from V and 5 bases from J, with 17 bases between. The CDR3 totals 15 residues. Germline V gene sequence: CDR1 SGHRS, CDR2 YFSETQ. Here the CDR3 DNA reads TGCGCCAGCAGCTCGGTAGGGCCGTCCCGGACTGAAGCTTTCTTT. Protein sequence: CASSSVGPSRTEAFF. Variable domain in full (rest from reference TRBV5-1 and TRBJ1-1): KAGVTQTPRYLIKTRGQQVTLSCSPISGHRSVSWYQQTPGQGLQFLFEYFSETQRNKGNFPGRFSGRQFSNSRSEMNVSTLELGDSALYLCASSSVGPSRTEAFFGQGTRLTVV.

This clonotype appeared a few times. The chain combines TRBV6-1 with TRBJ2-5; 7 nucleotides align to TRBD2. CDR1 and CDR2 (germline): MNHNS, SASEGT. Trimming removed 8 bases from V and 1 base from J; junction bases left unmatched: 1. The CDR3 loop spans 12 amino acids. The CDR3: CASGGGQETQYF. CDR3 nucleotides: TGTGCCAGCGGCGGGGGCCAAGAGACCCAGTACTTC.

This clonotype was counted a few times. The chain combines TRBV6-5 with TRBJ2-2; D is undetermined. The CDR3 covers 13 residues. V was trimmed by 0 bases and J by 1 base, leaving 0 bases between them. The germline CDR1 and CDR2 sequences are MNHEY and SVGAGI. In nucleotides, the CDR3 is TGTGCCAGCAGTTACTCGAACACCGGGGAGCTGTTTTTT. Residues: CASSYSNTGELFF.

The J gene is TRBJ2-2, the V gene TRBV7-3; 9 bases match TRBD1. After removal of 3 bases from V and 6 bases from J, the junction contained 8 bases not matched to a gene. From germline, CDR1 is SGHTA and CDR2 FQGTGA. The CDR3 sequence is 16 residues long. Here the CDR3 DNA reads TGTGCCAGCAGCTTCCCCTCCGGGACAGGGCCCGGGGAGCTGTTTTTT. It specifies CASSFPSGTGPGELFF.

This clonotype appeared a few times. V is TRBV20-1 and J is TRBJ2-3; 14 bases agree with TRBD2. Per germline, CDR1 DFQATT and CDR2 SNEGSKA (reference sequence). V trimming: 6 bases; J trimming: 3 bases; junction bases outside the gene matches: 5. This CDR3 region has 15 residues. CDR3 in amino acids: CSAGTSGGLTDTQYF. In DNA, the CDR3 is TGCAGTGCGGGGACTAGCGGGGGACTAACAGATACGCAGTATTTT.

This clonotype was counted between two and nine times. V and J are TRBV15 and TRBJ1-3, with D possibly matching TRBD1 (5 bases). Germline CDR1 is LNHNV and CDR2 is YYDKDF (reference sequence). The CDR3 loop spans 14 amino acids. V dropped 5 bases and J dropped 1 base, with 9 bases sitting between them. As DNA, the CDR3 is TGTGCCACCAGCCCCGACAGTTCTGGAAACACCATATATTTT. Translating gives CATSPDSSGNTIYF.

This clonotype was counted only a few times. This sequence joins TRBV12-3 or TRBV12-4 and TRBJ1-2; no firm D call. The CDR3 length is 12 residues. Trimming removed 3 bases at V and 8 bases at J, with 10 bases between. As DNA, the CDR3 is TGTGCCAGCAGTTTGGACGCCACAGGCTACACCTTC. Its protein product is CASSLDATGYTF.

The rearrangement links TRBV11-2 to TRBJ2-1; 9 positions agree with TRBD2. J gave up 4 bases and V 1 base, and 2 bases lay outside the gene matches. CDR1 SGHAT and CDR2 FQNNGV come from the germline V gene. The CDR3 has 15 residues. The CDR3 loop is CASSLGRGGYNEQFF. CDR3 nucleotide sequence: TGTGCCAGCAGCTTAGGGCGGGGGGGTTACAATGAGCAGTTCTTC.

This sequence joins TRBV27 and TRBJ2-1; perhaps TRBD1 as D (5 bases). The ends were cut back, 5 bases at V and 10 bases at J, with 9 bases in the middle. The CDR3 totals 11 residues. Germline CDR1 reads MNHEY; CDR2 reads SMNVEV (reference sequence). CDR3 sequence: CASSLQGEQFF. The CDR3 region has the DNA TGTGCCAGCAGTCTCCAGGGCGAGCAGTTCTTC.

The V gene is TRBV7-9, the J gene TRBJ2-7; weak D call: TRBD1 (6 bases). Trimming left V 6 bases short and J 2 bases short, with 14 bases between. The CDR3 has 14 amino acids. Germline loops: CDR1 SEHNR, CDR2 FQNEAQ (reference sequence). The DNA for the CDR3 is TGTGCCAGCAGTTCGGACAGCAATCCCTACGAGCAGTACTTC. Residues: CASSSDSNPYEQYF.

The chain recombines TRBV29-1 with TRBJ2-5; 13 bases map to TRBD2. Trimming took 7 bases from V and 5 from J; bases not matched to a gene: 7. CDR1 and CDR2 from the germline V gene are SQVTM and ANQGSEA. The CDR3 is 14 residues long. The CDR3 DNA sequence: TGCAGCGCTCGGACTAGCGGGAGATGGGAGACCCAGTACTTC. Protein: CSARTSGRWETQYF.

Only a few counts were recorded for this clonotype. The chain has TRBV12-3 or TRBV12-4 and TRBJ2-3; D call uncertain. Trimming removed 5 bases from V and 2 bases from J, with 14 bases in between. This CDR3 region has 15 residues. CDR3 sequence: CASSQSNRLTDTQYF. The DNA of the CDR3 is TGTGCCAGCAGTCAAAGTAATAGGCTCACAGATACGCAGTATTTT.

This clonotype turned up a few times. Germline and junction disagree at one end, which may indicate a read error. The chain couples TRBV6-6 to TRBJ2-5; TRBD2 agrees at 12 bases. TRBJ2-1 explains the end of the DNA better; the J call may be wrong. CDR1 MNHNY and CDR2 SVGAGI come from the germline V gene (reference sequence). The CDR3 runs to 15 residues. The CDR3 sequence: CASGTSGGTYNGQFF. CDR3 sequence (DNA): TGTGCCAGCGGAACTAGCGGGGGGACCTACAATGGGCAGTTCTTC.